This is a list of T cell receptor beta chains from one sample in a study of blood T cell repertoires in COVID-19. Method: immunoSEQ multiplex PCR; TCRdb's copy keeps in-frame clones and lacks some. In the table there are approximately 150,000 clones, 88% of which are singletons. The sample was peripheral blood. The source of these receptors is a man between 65 and 85 years old with active COVID-19. The CDR3 runs from the conserved cysteine through the conserved F or W. The D gene is left open where the match is weak. The size field is filled for only some rows; it gives once, few, many or a size class.

V gene	D gene	clone size	J gene	CDR3 DNA	CDR3 protein
TRBV12-3/TRBV12-4	-	-	TRBJ1-2	TGTGCCAGCAGCCCGGGGGACTATGGCTACACCTTC	CASSPGDYGYTF
TRBV19	-	-	TRBJ1-4	TGTGCCACACGGACAGTTATTAATGAAAAACTGTTTTTT	CATRTVINEKLFF
TRBV11-2	TRBD2	-	TRBJ2-1	TGTGCCAGCAGCCAAGCGGGAAGCGAGCAGTTCTTC	CASSQAGSEQFF
TRBV6-5	-	once	TRBJ2-1	TGTGCCAGCGGGGAGGGGGGCCACTACAATGAGCAGTTCTTC	CASGEGGHYNEQFF
TRBV27	-	-	TRBJ1-1	TGTGCCAGCAGTTTAAAGGGGTCTGGCACTGAAGCTTTCTTT	CASSLKGSGTEAFF
TRBV4-1	-	-	TRBJ2-4	TGCGCCAGCAGCCAAGGACAGGATAGAAACATTCAGTACTTC	CASSQGQDRNIQYF
TRBV7-6	-	-	TRBJ2-7	TGTGCCAGCAGCTTAGCGAGGGCAGGCCCCTACGAGCAGTACTTC	CASSLARAGPYEQYF
TRBV2	-	-	TRBJ1-5	TGTGCCAGCAGTGAAGCTAGGGGAAATCAGCCCCAGCATTTT	CASSEARGNQPQHF
TRBV27	-	-	TRBJ2-7	TGTGCCAGCAGTTCCCTCTCCTACGAGCAGTACTTC	CASSSLSYEQYF
TRBV19	-	-	TRBJ2-3	TGTGCCAGTACAAATGGGATAGCGGCTAGCACAGATACGCAGTATTTT	CASTNGIAASTDTQYF
TRBV28	-	-	TRBJ1-1	TGTGCCACCTGCAAACGGGGGACTGAAGCTTTCTTT	CATCKRGTEAFF
TRBV29-1	-	-	TRBJ1-2	TGCAGCGTCGTCAGGGACTTGAACTATGGCTACACCTTC	CSVVRDLNYGYTF
TRBV5-6	-	once	TRBJ1-1	TGTGCCAGCAGCGAAGGGGGGAACACTGAAGCTTTCTTT	CASSEGGNTEAFF
TRBV5-1	TRBD1	-	TRBJ2-7	TGCGCCAGCAGATTAACAGGGGGCGCGGGCTACGAGCAGTACTTC	CASRLTGGAGYEQYF
TRBV19	TRBD1	-	TRBJ2-7	TGTGCCAGTAGTATTGGGGACAGTCCCTCCTACGAGCAGTACTTC	CASSIGDSPSYEQYF
TRBV3-1/TRBV3-2	TRBD2	once	TRBJ2-3	TGTGCCAGCAGCCAACGAGGGAGGGTCACAGATACGCAGTATTTT	CASSQRGRVTDTQYF
TRBV4-3	TRBD1	-	TRBJ1-2	TGCGCCAGCAGCCAAGCTTGGACAGGGGGCAACTATGGCTACACCTTC	CASSQAWTGGNYGYTF
TRBV5-1	-	few	TRBJ1-6	TGCGCCAGCAGCTTGGATCGGGGATTTAATTCACCCCTCCACTTT	CASSLDRGFNSPLHF
TRBV5-1	-	-	TRBJ2-1	TGCGCCAGCAGCTTGGTTGGGGTCCGGGGAAGGGATGAGCAGTTCTTC	CASSLVGVRGRDEQFF
TRBV9	TRBD2	-	TRBJ2-3	TGTGCCAGCAGCGGACGGACTAGCGGGAGTAGGTCGGATACGCAGTATTTT	CASSGRTSGSRSDTQYF
TRBV9	-	-	TRBJ1-1	TGTGCCAGCAGCCCCCTGGTCAGGGAAGCTTTCTTT	CASSPLVREAFF
TRBV19	-	-	TRBJ1-2	TGTGCCAGTAGTATCACTGAATCCTATGGCTACACCTTC	CASSITESYGYTF
TRBV30	-	-	TRBJ1-1	TGTGCCTGGAGTCTGGACAGATTCAACACTGAAGCTTTCTTT	CAWSLDRFNTEAFF
TRBV6-5	TRBD2	-	TRBJ2-5	TGTGCCAGCAGTTATCCAAGACTAGCGGAAGAAGAGACCCAGTACTTC	CASSYPRLAEEETQYF
TRBV28	TRBD1	-	TRBJ1-2	TGTGCCAGCAGTTTCGACAGGGGCGGCTATGGCTACACCTTC	CASSFDRGGYGYTF
TRBV12-3/TRBV12-4	TRBD1	-	TRBJ2-7	TGTGCCAGCAGTCGACAGGGGAACTACGAGCAGTACTTC	CASSRQGNYEQYF
TRBV7-9	TRBD1	-	TRBJ2-7	TGTGCCAGCAGCTTCGACAGGGGGCTCTACGAGCAGTACTTC	CASSFDRGLYEQYF
TRBV6-5	-	-	TRBJ2-1	TGTGCCAGCAGTAGGGACTCTTACAATGAGCAGTTCTTC	CASSRDSYNEQFF
TRBV7-2	TRBD2	-	TRBJ2-5	TGTGCCAGCAGCAACCGACTAGCGGGAGGGTTAGAGACCCAGTACTTC	CASSNRLAGGLETQYF
TRBV5-1	TRBD1	few	TRBJ2-7	TGCGCCAGCAGCTTCACAGGGGGCGAGCAGTACTTC	CASSFTGGEQYF
TRBV7-8	-	-	TRBJ1-6	TGTGCCAGCAGCTTCGGGGGTTCACCCCTCCACTTT	CASSFGGSPLHF
TRBV5-8	TRBD1	-	TRBJ1-5	TGTGCCAGCAGCTTCCGGGGGACAGGGGCCCAGCCCCAGCATTTT	CASSFRGTGAQPQHF
TRBV5-1	TRBD1	once	TRBJ2-1	TGCGCCAGCAGCTCGGGACAGACACATGAGCAGTTCTTC	CASSSGQTHEQFF
TRBV10-3	-	-	TRBJ1-1	TGTGCCATCAGCCCCGGTGGAGGGACTGAAGCTTTCTTT	CAISPGGGTEAFF
TRBV5-1	-	once	TRBJ1-2	TGCGCCAGCAGCTCGGGGGACTATGGCTACACCTTC	CASSSGDYGYTF
TRBV3-1/TRBV3-2	-	once	TRBJ1-5	TGTGCCAGCAGCGGGACGGGAAATCAGGGAGGGCATAGCAATCAGCCCCAGCATTTT	CASSGTGNQGGHSNQPQHF
TRBV15	TRBD1	-	TRBJ2-2	TGTGCCACCAGCAGAGAAGGGGGCCACACCGGGGAGCTGTTTTTT	CATSREGGHTGELFF
TRBV19	TRBD2	-	TRBJ2-1	TGTGCCAGTAGTCCCAGCGGGAGTAGTGATGAGCAGTTCTTC	CASSPSGSSDEQFF
TRBV28	TRBD1	-	TRBJ2-1	TGTGCCAGCAGTTTGGGCCCCCGGGGCGGGACAGGCTCCAATGAGCAGTTCTTC	CASSLGPRGGTGSNEQFF
TRBV5-1	TRBD1	-	TRBJ1-4	TGCGCCAGCAGCATACCCGGGACAGGGGGAGAAAAACTGTTTTTT	CASSIPGTGGEKLFF
TRBV4-1	-	-	TRBJ2-7	TGCGCCAGCAGCCCAATCCTCGGGACACCGTACGAGCAGTACTTC	CASSPILGTPYEQYF
TRBV7-9	TRBD2	-	TRBJ2-7	TGTGCCAGCAGCCCTCTGGGGATAGCGGGCGCATACGAGCAGTACTTC	CASSPLGIAGAYEQYF
TRBV11-1	-	-	TRBJ2-2	TGTGCCAGCAGCTTTGAACGGGGCGGGGAGCTGTTTTTT	CASSFERGGELFF
TRBV9	-	-	TRBJ2-5	TGTGCCAGCAGCCTCCAAGAGACCCAGTACTTC	CASSLQETQYF
TRBV7-2	-	-	TRBJ1-2	TGTGCCAGCAGCTTAGGGGTCGGAGCTAACTATGGCTACACCTTC	CASSLGVGANYGYTF
TRBV25-1	TRBD1	-	TRBJ2-7	TGTGCCAGCAGTGATGACAGGGGCTCCTACGAGCAGTACTTC	CASSDDRGSYEQYF
TRBV27	TRBD1	-	TRBJ1-1	TGTGCCAGCACCCGGGGACAGACCATGAACACTGAAGCTTTCTTT	CASTRGQTMNTEAFF
TRBV7-9	TRBD2	-	TRBJ2-3	TGTGCCAGCACCACTGGGATTAGCGGGAGCACAGATACGCAGTATTTT	CASTTGISGSTDTQYF
TRBV7-9	-	-	TRBJ1-2	TGTGCCAGCAGCTTACTTGGGAGCCATGGCTACACCTTC	CASSLLGSHGYTF
TRBV4-1	-	-	TRBJ1-2	TGCGCCAGCAGCCAAGGCAGGGGCGAGAACTATGGCTACACCTTC	CASSQGRGENYGYTF
TRBV6-6	-	-	TRBJ1-5	TGTGCCAGCAGTTATCTTATTAGCAATCAGCCCCAGCATTTT	CASSYLISNQPQHF
TRBV27	TRBD2	-	TRBJ2-7	TGTGCCAGCAGGCTGGGGGGGGGAGTCTACGAGCAGTACTTC	CASRLGGGVYEQYF
TRBV5-6	-	-	TRBJ2-5	TGTGCCAGCAGCTTACTCCCCATGGAGGAAGAGACCCAGTACTTC	CASSLLPMEEETQYF
TRBV11-3	-	-	TRBJ2-2	TGTGCCAGCAGCTTAGATCTAGCGTCAGGGGAGCTGTTTTTT	CASSLDLASGELFF
TRBV30	TRBD1	-	TRBJ2-7	TGTGCCGGAGGCACAGGGACAGCCACCTACGAGCAGTACTTC	CAGGTGTATYEQYF